This T cell receptor (beta chain) was captured in a study of blood T cell repertoires in COVID-19. Overall study: COVID-19 samples from acute and convalescent phases originated in the United States, Italy and Spain.

Some clones are missing from TCRdb's copy, which holds only in-frame ones; the method was immunoSEQ multiplex PCR. Altogether around 220,000 clones are present, 65% to 85% being singletons, with the ten largest covering under 11%. Trimming shortened V by 6 bases and J by 7 bases, and 12 bases separated the two germline ends. This CDR3 comprises 12 residues. CDR1 and CDR2 from the germline V gene are MNHEY and SVGAGI. The sequenced sample was peripheral blood. This receptor was identified in an elderly woman with acute or convalescent COVID-19. The V call is TRBV6-5, the J call TRBJ1-2, with D hard to call. CDR3 nucleotide sequence: TGTGCCAGCAGCCAAGACGAGGGTGGCTACACCTTC. It codes for CASSQDEGGYTF.